The 21 T cell receptor beta chains below come from one sample, sequenced in a study of cytomegalovirus exposure and HLA in healthy donors. PCR employed 60 Vbeta and 13 Jbeta primers. TCRdb keeps only in-frame clones here, not all; method: immunoSEQ multiplex PCR. This table lists about 200,000 clones. Sequences were obtained from PBMCs. These receptors originate from a girl aged 2-10 years in good health and CMV-seropositive.

The rearrangement links TRBV11-3 to TRBJ2-7; possible D gene TRBD2, 5 bases. Germline V gene lookup returns CDR1 SGHNT and CDR2 YENEEA. The CDR3 contains 13 residues. The V end was cut by 1 base, the J end by 5 bases, with 9 bases between. The chain's CDR3 is CASSLAGENEQYF. CDR3 sequence (DNA): TGTGCCAGCAGCTTAGCTGGGGAGAACGAGCAGTACTTC.

The chain has TRBV10-3 and TRBJ2-2, with D perhaps TRBD2 (6 bases). CDR1 is ENHRY, CDR2 SYGVKD, per germline. The CDR3 runs to 19 residues. The ends were cut back, 0 bases at V and 2 bases at J, with 19 bases in the middle. DNA for the CDR3: TGTGCCATCAGTGAGTCTTCAGGGACTTCACTCGTCAACACCGGGGAGCTGTTTTTT. Amino acid sequence: CAISESSGTSLVNTGELFF.

The chain carries TRBV5-4 and TRBJ1-2, with D perhaps TRBD1 (6 bases). The CDR3 is 13 residues long. Germline V gene data show CDR1 as SGHNT and CDR2 as YYREEE (reference sequence). Trimming took off 0 bases at V and 6 bases at J, with 9 bases between the two ends. The CDR3 DNA reads as TGTGCCAGCAGCTTGGGACAGGAGGATGGCTACACCTTC. This codes for CASSLGQEDGYTF.

The V call is TRBV10-3, the J call TRBJ2-1, with 9 nucleotides matching TRBD1. This CDR3 is 17 amino acids long. Germline lookup yields CDR1 ENHRY and CDR2 SYGVKD. Germline trimming cut 0 bases from V and 7 bases from J; bases unmatched to any gene: 10. The chain's CDR3 is CAISESRGTGRWNEQFF. The DNA for the CDR3 is TGTGCCATCAGTGAGTCGCGTGGGACAGGGCGATGGAATGAGCAGTTCTTC.

The chain uses TRBV5-1 and TRBJ1-2, with 8 bases that match TRBD1. With 0 bases clipped from V and 6 bases from J, the junction kept 10 bases outside the gene matches. Per germline, CDR1 SGHRS and CDR2 YFSETQ. The CDR3 spans 16 residues. The CDR3 sequence is CASSLEGTGAFHGYTF. The CDR3 DNA sequence: TGCGCCAGCAGCTTGGAGGGGACAGGTGCATTTCATGGCTACACCTTC.

The V and J genes are TRBV28 and TRBJ2-7, with 10 bases lining up with TRBD2. Unmatched junction bases numbered 8, after V lost 2 bases and J lost 4 bases. The germline V gene encodes CDR1 MDHEN and CDR2 SYDVKM. This CDR3 region has 16 residues. CDR3: CASSLGPSGSIYEQYF. The CDR3 DNA is TGTGCCAGCAGTTTAGGCCCTAGCGGGAGCATATACGAGCAGTACTTC.

The chain recombines TRBV27 with TRBJ1-2; D call uncertain. The CDR3 has 13 amino acids. Germline CDR1 MNHEY, CDR2 SMNVEV (reference sequence). Trimming removed 4 bases from V and 2 bases from J, with 8 bases in between. The chain's CDR3 is CASSSNRNYGYTF. The CDR3 nucleotides are TGTGCCAGCAGTTCAAACAGAAACTATGGCTACACCTTC.

This chain uses TRBV10-3 with TRBJ1-4; no firm D call. Trimming left V 5 bases short and J 0 bases short, with 10 bases between. CDR1 is ENHRY, CDR2 SYGVKD, per germline. The CDR3 loop spans 15 amino acids. The CDR3 bases are TGTGCCATCAGTCCCACGCTAACAACTAATGAAAAACTGTTTTTT. Amino acid sequence: CAISPTLTTNEKLFF.

The chain uses TRBV2 and TRBJ2-3; 12 bases match TRBD2. V lost 6 bases to trimming and J lost 3 bases; unmatched junction nucleotides: 4. Germline values: CDR1 SNHLY, CDR2 FYNNEI. The CDR3 has 15 amino acids. The CDR3 DNA follows: TGTGCCAGCAGGCCCCTAGCGGGAGGGACAGATACGCAGTATTTT. Its protein is CASRPLAGGTDTQYF.

This chain links TRBV10-3 with TRBJ2-2, with 9 bases fitting TRBD1. The junction had 1 base not matched to a gene; V was cut back by 4 bases and J by 4 bases. The CDR3 loop spans 14 amino acids. Germline V CDR1 and CDR2: ENHRY, SYGVKD. The CDR3, as DNA: TGTGCCATCAGTGGACAGGGGGTCACCGGGGAGCTGTTTTTT. It specifies CAISGQGVTGELFF.

The gene calls are TRBV7-9 and TRBJ2-3; a possible D gene is TRBD2 (5 bases). This CDR3 spans 12 amino acids. Germline V gene data show CDR1 as SEHNR and CDR2 as FQNEAQ (reference sequence). Trimming removed 5 bases at V and 7 bases at J, with 10 bases between. In nucleotides, the CDR3 is TGTGCCAGCAGCGTTCCCGGGAATACGCAGTATTTT. Amino acids: CASSVPGNTQYF.

Points on this clone: One end of the junction is discordant with germline, which a read error may explain. The chain employs TRBV5-6 and TRBJ1-5, with D perhaps matching TRBD1 (6 bases). The V gene's germline CDR1 is SGHDT and CDR2 YYEEEE. The CDR3 sequence is 16 residues long. The CDR3 DNA follows: TGTGCCAACAGCGCCAGATTTGGACAGCCCAATCAGCCCCAGCATTTT. Translation: CANSARFGQPNQPQHF. Filled out from reference TRBV5-6 and TRBJ1-5, the complete variable domain reads DAGVTQSPTHLIKTRGQQVTLRCSPKSGHDTVSWYQQALGQGPQFIFQYYEEEERQRGNFPDRFSGHQFPNYSSELNVNALLLGDSALYLCANSARFGQPNQPQHFGDGTRLSIL.

The V gene is TRBV11-2, the J gene TRBJ1-1, with TRBD1 as a possible D gene (6 bases). Germline values: CDR1 SGHAT, CDR2 FQNNGV. The CDR3 runs 13 residues. The V end lost 7 bases, the J end lost 1 base, and 10 bases lay between the germline ends. CDR3 sequence reads: CASNDRWNTEAFF. CDR3 nucleotides: TGTGCCAGCAACGACAGGTGGAACACTGAAGCTTTCTTT.

CDR3 region: CASSFGSRNEKLFF. CDR3 nucleotides: TGTGCCAGCAGCTTCGGGAGCCGTAATGAAAAACTGTTTTTT. The chain is built from TRBV7-9 and TRBJ1-4; unclear D gene. V was clipped by 3 bases and J by 4 bases, with 9 bases between them. Germline CDR1 and CDR2: SEHNR and FQNEAQ (reference sequence). This CDR3 contains 14 residues.

The chain links TRBV30 to TRBJ1-5, with D possibly matching TRBD1 (6 bases). This CDR3 has 16 amino acids. V was pared by 2 bases and J by 2 bases, with 16 bases between. Germline assignment: CDR1 GTSNPN and CDR2 SVGIG (reference sequence). The CDR3 protein is CAWSRHNRDGNQPQHF. The CDR3 bases are TGTGCCTGGAGTAGACACAACAGGGATGGCAATCAGCCCCAGCATTTT. The full variable domain, rest sourced from reference TRBV30 and TRBJ1-5, is SQTIHQWPATLVQPVGSPLSLECTVEGTSNPNLYWYRQAAGRGLQLLFYSVGIGQISSEVPQNLSASRPQDRQFILSSKKLLLSDSGFYLCAWSRHNRDGNQPQHFGDGTRLSIL.

The rearrangement joins TRBV5-1 to TRBJ2-3, with a possible D match to TRBD1 (5 bases). The V end was cut by 2 bases, the J end by 0 bases, with 13 bases between. Germline V gene data show CDR1 as SGHRS and CDR2 as YFSETQ. The CDR3 extends over 16 amino acids. CDR3 DNA sequence: TGCGCCAGCAGCTTAGTTCAGGGTACTAGCACAGATACGCAGTATTTT. Protein product: CASSLVQGTSTDTQYF.

The chain combines TRBV18 with TRBJ2-7; 9 positions match TRBD1. CDR3 length equals 14 residues. V was clipped by 2 bases and J by 3 bases; unmatched bases: 2. CDR1 KGHSH and CDR2 LQKENI come from the germline V gene. The CDR3 nucleotides read TGTGCCAGCTCACCATCGGGACAGGGCTACGAGCAGTACTTC. Encoded protein: CASSPSGQGYEQYF.

J is TRBJ2-7 and V is TRBV7-9, with D hard to call. Germline values: CDR1 SEHNR, CDR2 FQNEAQ (reference sequence). The V and J ends lost 4 bases and 4 bases respectively, with 11 bases between them. The CDR3 extends over 13 amino acids. CDR3 nucleotides: TGTGCCAGCAGCTCCCCCTCAGGTTACGAGCAGTACTTC. This encodes CASSSPSGYEQYF.

Of note for this clone: The junction shows a germline mismatch at one end, possibly a read error. This chain joins TRBV6-4 and TRBJ1-2; TRBD1 agrees at 10 bases. The germline V gene encodes CDR1 MRHNA and CDR2 SNTAGT. The CDR3 spans 12 residues. CDR3 sequence (DNA): TGTGCCACCCCGGGACAGGGGAATGGCTGCACCTTC. This codes for CATPGQGNGCTF.

The CDR3 loop is CASSPWAETQYF. In DNA form, the CDR3 reads TGTGCCAGCTCACCTTGGGCGGAGACCCAGTACTTC. The chain is built from TRBV18 and TRBJ2-5; the D is unclear. Germline V lookup: CDR1 KGHSH, CDR2 LQKENI. This CDR3 contains 12 residues. V gave up 3 bases and J gave up 5 bases, with 7 bases separating them. The whole variable domain, remainder taken from reference TRBV18 and TRBJ2-5, is NAGVMQNPRHLVRRRGQEARLRCSPMKGHSHVYWYRQLPEEGLKFMVYLQKENIIDESGMPKERFSAEFPKEGPSILRIQQVVRGDSAAYFCASSPWAETQYFGPGTRLLVL.

This chain joins TRBV10-2 and TRBJ2-6, with D unresolved. This CDR3 is 18 amino acids long. Germline V gene sequence: CDR1 WSHSY, CDR2 SAAADI. Trimming took 4 bases from V and 0 from J, leaving 16 bases between them. As DNA, the CDR3 is TGCGCCAGCAGTGGGCGGTCCCAGACCTCCTCTGGGGCCAACGTCCTGACTTTC. Protein product: CASSGRSQTSSGANVLTF.